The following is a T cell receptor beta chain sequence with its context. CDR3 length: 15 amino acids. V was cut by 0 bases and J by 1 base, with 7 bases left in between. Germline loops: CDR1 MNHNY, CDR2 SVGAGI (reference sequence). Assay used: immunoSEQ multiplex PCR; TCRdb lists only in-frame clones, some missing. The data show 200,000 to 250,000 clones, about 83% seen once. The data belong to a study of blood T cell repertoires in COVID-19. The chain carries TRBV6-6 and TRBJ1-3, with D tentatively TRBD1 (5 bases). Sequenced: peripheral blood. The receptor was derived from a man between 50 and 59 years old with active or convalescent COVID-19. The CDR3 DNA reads TGTGCCAGCAGTTACTCGGGGGGTTCTGGAAACACCATATATTTT. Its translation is CASSYSGGSGNTIYF.